This T cell receptor (beta chain) was sequenced for a study of T cells in Graves' hyperthyroidism and ophthalmopathy. This clonotype occurred many times. Its antigen remains unidentified. Study observations and caveats: Ophthalmopathy could be told apart from stable hyperthyroidism with a 13 V-J model.

There were TCR beta CDR3 regions amplified from RNA transcripts. Primed by the HTBI set, a first-round RT-PCR was run on the TCR CDR3. TCRdb processed the multiplex PCR reads anew with MiXCR; each CDR3 protein has one entry. Among about 400,000 distinct CDR3 sequences, approximately 14% were seen once, and the ten largest hold approximately 7.5%. The CDR3 sequence is 15 residues long. V lost 1 base and J lost 4; bases outside the gene matches: 4. Looked up from germline, CDR1 is DFQATT and CDR2 is SNEGSKA (reference sequence). The receptor's source is a woman between 18 and 29 years old with Graves' hyperthyroidism. The V gene is TRBV20-1, the J gene TRBJ2-7, with 13 bases fitting TRBD2. Material for sequencing was blood. The CDR3 protein is CSARGTSGSGYEQYF. The CDR3 coding sequence is TGCAGTGCTAGAGGGACTAGCGGGAGCGGGTACGAGCAGTACTTC.